The 24 T cell receptor beta chains below were found in one sample sequenced in a study of cytomegalovirus exposure and HLA in healthy donors. Sequencing used immunoSEQ multiplex PCR; TCRdb keeps in-frame clones, though not all of them. Of 200,000 or so clones detected, roughly 80% appear once; the ten largest clones hold around 5.6%. Sequences were obtained from PBMCs. The source of these receptors is a woman aged 18-29 years in good health and CMV-seronegative.

V usage is TRBV5-1 and J usage is TRBJ2-3; 10 bases are shared with TRBD2. Trimming took 5 bases from V and 5 from J; bases not matched to a gene: 8. The length of the CDR3 is 15 residues. CDR1 SGHRS and CDR2 YFSETQ come from the germline V gene. The CDR3 sequence is CASRERGGTRDTQYF. For the CDR3, the DNA is TGCGCCAGCAGAGAGCGGGGGGGCACAAGAGATACGCAGTATTTT.

The gene calls are TRBV5-1 and TRBJ1-5, with D perhaps matching TRBD1 (5 bases). This CDR3 is 14 amino acids long. V lost 3 bases to trimming and J lost 7 bases, with 14 bases between them. Germline CDR1 is SGHRS and CDR2 is YFSETQ. CDR3 loop: CASSWGGAGQPQHF. As DNA, the CDR3 is TGCGCCAGCAGCTGGGGAGGGGCAGGCCAGCCCCAGCATTTT.

The V and J genes are TRBV27 and TRBJ2-5; the match to TRBD2 covers 16 bases. The CDR3 length is 19 residues. In germline, CDR1 is MNHEY, CDR2 SMNVEV (reference sequence). V shed 0 bases and J 5 bases; nucleotides not matched to a gene: 9. The CDR3 bases are TGTGCCAGCAGTTTATCGTCGGGACTAGCGGGAGGGGGAGGCGAGACCCAGTACTTC. This sequence encodes CASSLSSGLAGGGGETQYF.

This clone came up a few times. V usage is TRBV19 and J usage is TRBJ1-4, with 9 positions matching TRBD1. From germline, CDR1 is LNHDA and CDR2 SQIVND (reference sequence). J lost 10 bases, V lost 5 bases, and 11 bases had no gene match. The length of the CDR3 is 15 residues. In DNA form, the CDR3 reads TGTGCCAGTAGTGCACAGGGACAGGGTAGTGGAAAACTGTTTTTT. It codes for CASSAQGQGSGKLFF. The variable domain in full, with the rest retrieved from reference TRBV19 and TRBJ1-4, is DGGITQSPKYLFRKEGQNVTLSCEQNLNHDAMYWYRQDPGQGLRLIYYSQIVNDFQKGDIAEGYSVSREKKESFPLTVTSAQKNPTAFYLCASSAQGQGSGKLFFGSGTQLSVL.

The rearrangement links TRBV6-1 to TRBJ2-6, with D maybe TRBD2 (6 bases). Germline CDR1 and CDR2: MNHNS and SASEGT. This CDR3 contains 13 residues. V lost 7 bases and J 3 bases, leaving 7 bases between the germline ends. The CDR3 sequence is CASMEGGANVLTF. Written as DNA, the CDR3 is TGTGCCAGCATGGAGGGTGGGGCCAACGTCCTGACTTTC.

The V and J genes are TRBV28 and TRBJ1-5; no clear D gene. Germline CDR1 MDHEN, CDR2 SYDVKM. CDR3 length: 15 residues. V shed 4 bases and J shed 7 bases, with 17 bases lying between them. Written as DNA, the CDR3 is TGTGCCAGCAGTTCCAGGACGGAACGCGGACAGCCCCAGCATTTT. The encoded protein is CASSSRTERGQPQHF.

This sequence joins TRBV28 and TRBJ1-1; TRBD1 matches at 9 bases. Germline V CDR1 and CDR2: MDHEN, SYDVKM. The CDR3 sequence is 18 residues long. The J segment lost 1 base and the V segment lost 6 bases, leaving 15 bases of the junction unmatched. CDR3 protein: CASSTDRSRTGANTEAFF. DNA for the CDR3: TGTGCCAGCAGCACCGATAGAAGCCGGACAGGGGCGAACACTGAAGCTTTCTTT.

The chain's CDR3 is CASSRGQGAFQPQHF. CDR3 DNA sequence: TGTGCCAGTAGTAGGGGACAGGGGGCATTTCAGCCCCAGCATTTT. The gene calls are TRBV19 and TRBJ1-5; 12 bases match TRBD1. In germline, CDR1 is LNHDA, CDR2 SQIVND (reference sequence). J was trimmed by 6 bases and V by 4 bases; bases with no gene match: 4. The length of the CDR3 is 15 residues.

The chain links TRBV6-5 to TRBJ2-3; D is perhaps TRBD2 (5 bases). The CDR3 is 15 amino acids. CDR1 is MNHEY, CDR2 SVGAGI, per germline. The germline V and J ends were trimmed by 2 bases and 0 bases, with 9 bases remaining between them. DNA of the CDR3: TGTGCCAGCAGTTACGGGGAGACTAGCACAGATACGCAGTATTTT. This sequence encodes CASSYGETSTDTQYF.

This rearrangement joins TRBV5-1 to TRBJ1-5; 9 bases are shared with TRBD1. Trimming at V came to 4 bases and at J to 5 bases, leaving 19 bases not matched to a gene. CDR3 length: 19 residues. Germline CDR1 is SGHRS and CDR2 is YFSETQ. The CDR3 loop is CASSPRDRVETLVDQPQHF. CDR3 in DNA: TGCGCCAGCAGCCCTAGGGACAGGGTGGAGACCCTGGTGGATCAGCCCCAGCATTTT.

The V gene is TRBV20-1, the J gene TRBJ1-2; D gene ambiguous. V lost 0 bases and J lost 10, with 9 bases in between. Per germline, CDR1 DFQATT and CDR2 SNEGSKA (reference sequence). The CDR3 runs 11 residues. The chain's CDR3 is CSARDRGDYTF. DNA of the CDR3: TGCAGTGCTAGAGATCGTGGGGACTACACCTTC.

The J gene is TRBJ1-5, the V gene TRBV19; TRBD1 agrees at 9 bases. From germline, CDR1 is LNHDA and CDR2 SQIVND (reference sequence). V was clipped by 6 bases and J by 3 bases; unmatched bases: 9. This CDR3 comprises 16 residues. The CDR3 is CASSPGQGYVNQPQHF. In nucleotides, the CDR3 is TGTGCCAGTAGCCCGGGACAGGGCTATGTCAATCAGCCCCAGCATTTT. Full variable domain (rest looked up from reference TRBV19 and TRBJ1-5): DGGITQSPKYLFRKEGQNVTLSCEQNLNHDAMYWYRQDPGQGLRLIYYSQIVNDFQKGDIAEGYSVSREKKESFPLTVTSAQKNPTAFYLCASSPGQGYVNQPQHFGDGTRLSIL.

The chain has TRBV27 and TRBJ2-7; D could derive from TRBD1 or TRBD2 (5 bases each). The CDR3 consists of 14 residues. The germline gives CDR1 MNHEY, CDR2 SMNVEV (reference sequence). The V end lost 4 bases, the J end lost 1 base, and 11 bases lay between the germline ends. Here the CDR3 DNA reads TGTGCCAGCAGTTCCCGGGACGGATCCTACGAGCAGTACTTC. Its translation is CASSSRDGSYEQYF.

This clone was observed a single time. CDR3 region: CASSPPGDSTDTQYF. The DNA of the CDR3 is TGTGCCAGCAGCCCCCCCGGGGACAGCACAGATACGCAGTATTTT. The gene calls are TRBV5-4 and TRBJ2-3, with D possibly called TRBD1 or TRBD2 (5 bases each). Germline V gene lookup returns CDR1 SGHNT and CDR2 YYREEE (reference sequence). The CDR3 totals 15 residues. V was trimmed by 4 bases and J by 0 bases, leaving 12 bases between them.

V usage is TRBV28 and J usage is TRBJ1-2, with D perhaps matching TRBD1 (6 bases). The V gene lost 5 bases and the J gene lost 8 bases, with 12 bases spanning the gap. Germline assignment: CDR1 MDHEN and CDR2 SYDVKM. The CDR3 contains 12 residues. The CDR3 bases are TGTGCCAGCAGTCCGCCTGGGGGCGGCTACACCTTC. It codes for CASSPPGGGYTF.

The chain is built from TRBV2 and TRBJ2-3, with TRBD2 identical over 8 bases. The CDR3 extends over 13 amino acids. V lost 6 bases to trimming and J lost 4 bases; unmatched junction nucleotides: 3. Germline V lookup: CDR1 SNHLY, CDR2 FYNNEI. Here the CDR3 DNA reads TGTGCCAGCAGGGGTAGCGGGGCAGATACGCAGTATTTT. The encoded protein is CASRGSGADTQYF.

The count of this clone is one. J is TRBJ2-3 and V is TRBV11-2; D is perhaps TRBD2 (6 bases). Germline CDR1 is SGHAT and CDR2 is FQNNGV. V was trimmed by 0 bases and J by 6 bases, leaving 13 bases between them. This CDR3 is 15 amino acids long. The CDR3 sequence is CASSLDHGGMDTQYF. The CDR3 DNA follows: TGTGCCAGCAGCTTAGATCATGGGGGGATGGATACGCAGTATTTT.

V is TRBV11-2 and J is TRBJ2-3; 8 nucleotides match TRBD2. Losses at the gene ends were 4 bases for V and 3 bases for J; bases not matched to a gene: 9. CDR1 and CDR2 (germline): SGHAT, FQNNGV. CDR3 length equals 16 residues. CDR3 nucleotide sequence: TGTGCCAGCAGCTCCCGGCTAGCGGGTCCTACAGATACGCAGTATTTT. This encodes CASSSRLAGPTDTQYF. Full variable domain (missing parts from reference TRBV11-2 and TRBJ2-3): EAGVAQSPRYKIIEKRQSVAFWCNPISGHATLYWYQQILGQGPKLLIQFQNNGVVDDSQLPKDRFSAERLKGVDSTLKIQPAKLEDSAVYLCASSSRLAGPTDTQYFGPGTRLTVL.

This clone was seen a single time. The gene calls are TRBV7-3 and TRBJ1-1; D is uncertain. CDR3 size: 14 residues. The V end was cut by 2 bases, the J end by 1 base, with 8 bases between. Germline assignment: CDR1 SGHTA and CDR2 FQGTGA. DNA of the CDR3: TGTGCCAGCAGCTTAGCCGGTGGGAACACTGAAGCTTTCTTT. It translates to CASSLAGGNTEAFF.

CDR3 residues: CASSLGMANEQFF. The CDR3 region has the DNA TGTGCCAGCAGCTTAGGAATGGCCAATGAGCAGTTCTTC. This chain connects TRBV7-8 to TRBJ2-1; D gene unclear. This CDR3 region has 13 residues. Trimming pared 1 base from V and 6 bases from J, leaving 7 bases between. Germline V CDR1 and CDR2: SGHVS, FQNEAQ.

The chain carries TRBV7-8 and TRBJ1-2; the D gene is possibly TRBD1 (5 bases). CDR3 length: 15 residues. The ends were cut back, 5 bases at V and 7 bases at J, with 20 bases in the middle. Germline-derived CDR1 and CDR2 are SGHVS and FQNEAQ. The CDR3 protein is CASSRPGTRSGGYTF. In DNA form, the CDR3 reads TGTGCCAGCAGCCGCCCGGGGACTAGATCGGGTGGCTACACCTTC.

This clone was counted many times. This chain connects TRBV5-6 to TRBJ2-7; 11 bases fit TRBD1. The J segment lost 3 bases and the V segment lost 5 bases, leaving 7 bases of the junction unmatched. Germline assignment: CDR1 SGHDT and CDR2 YYEEEE. The CDR3 is 15 amino acids. The CDR3 nucleotides read TGTGCCAGCAGGCATACCGGGACAGGGGGCTACGAGCAGTACTTC. The encoded protein is CASRHTGTGGYEQYF.

This chain's CDR3 is CASSLLLVDSGEQFF. CDR3 coding DNA: TGCGCCAGCAGCTTGTTGTTAGTAGATTCAGGCGAGCAGTTCTTC. The V and J genes are TRBV5-1 and TRBJ2-1, with D unclear. The CDR3 totals 15 residues. Germline V gene lookup returns CDR1 SGHRS and CDR2 YFSETQ. The V gene lost 1 base and the J gene lost 10 bases, with 18 bases spanning the gap.

CDR3 residues: CASSRTGGYTEAFF. CDR3 DNA: TGTGCCAGCAGTCGGACAGGGGGGTACACTGAAGCTTTCTTT. J is TRBJ1-1 and V is TRBV5-6; 10 bases align to TRBD1. V lost 5 bases to trimming and J lost 3 bases; unmatched junction nucleotides: 4. The length of the CDR3 is 14 residues. Germline V gene sequence: CDR1 SGHDT, CDR2 YYEEEE.